These 13 T cell receptor beta chains were sequenced from one sample in a study of shared clonotypes between healthy human individuals. TCRdb's table, derived via immunoSEQ multiplex PCR, lists solely in-frame clones and lacks some. Of about 2.4 million clones in the sample, 93% were seen once. Sequencing was carried out using naive CD4+ T cells from PBMCs. Subset given: CD45RA+ positively selected. All receptors derive from a man between 18 and 35 years old in good health. Some clones in this sample may be carry-over from other donors' samples.

The gene calls are TRBV15 and TRBJ2-1; no definite D call. The germline V gene has CDR1 LNHNV and CDR2 YYDKDF (reference sequence). CDR3 length: 13 amino acids. Trimming took off 11 bases at V and 0 bases at J, with 11 bases between the two ends. The CDR3 region is CAAQSSSYNEQFF. CDR3 coding DNA: TGTGCCGCCCAGTCTAGCTCCTACAATGAGCAGTTCTTC. Combining the CDR3 with reference TRBV15 and TRBJ2-1 gives the whole variable domain DAMVIQNPRYQVTQFGKPVTLSCSQTLNHNVMYWYQQKSSQAPKLLFHYYDKDFNNEADTPDNFQSRRPNTSFCFLDIRSPGLGDTAMYLCAAQSSSYNEQFFGPGTRLTVL.

Turning to this clone: Other nucleotide sequences in the sample specify the same CDR3. CDR3 coding DNA: TGTGCCAGCAGCCCTACGTCCGGGTCCTACGAGCAGTACTTC. Translation: CASSPTSGSYEQYF. This rearrangement joins TRBV7-3 to TRBJ2-7; D is unclear. V lost 5 bases and J lost 1, with 12 bases in between. This CDR3 region has 14 residues. CDR1 is SGHTA and CDR2 is FQGTGA in the germline V gene.

CDR3 sequence (DNA): TGTGCCAGCAGTGACGAGGGGGCCGGAACCCAGTACTTC. Translation: CASSDEGAGTQYF. The chain links TRBV2 to TRBJ2-5, with TRBD1 identical over 7 bases. The length of the CDR3 is 13 residues. The junction had 6 bases not matched to a gene; V was cut back by 3 bases and J by 8 bases. Germline CDR1 and CDR2: SNHLY and FYNNEI.

This clone was observed a single time. This chain connects TRBV10-3 to TRBJ2-7; TRBD1 matches at 7 bases. There are 12 residues in the CDR3. Germline V lookup: CDR1 ENHRY, CDR2 SYGVKD. In nucleotides, the CDR3 is TGTGCTTCCAGGGGGTTGTCCTACGAGCAGTACTTC. Translated: CASRGLSYEQYF.

The chain combines TRBV5-1 with TRBJ1-2, with D perhaps TRBD1 (6 bases). CDR3 length equals 14 residues. CDR1 SGHRS and CDR2 YFSETQ come from the germline V gene. Trimming stripped 0 bases from V and 7 bases from J, with 13 bases between. The CDR3: CASSLGGTISGYTF. CDR3 nucleotide sequence: TGCGCCAGCAGCTTGGGGGGGACAATCAGTGGCTACACCTTC.

This chain links TRBV19 with TRBJ2-3, with TRBD2 matching over 10 bases. Germline V CDR1 and CDR2: LNHDA, SQIVND (reference sequence). This CDR3 contains 16 residues. V was clipped by 4 bases and J by 4 bases; unmatched bases: 8. In DNA, the CDR3 is TGTGCCAGTAGTAGGATTGGGACTAGCGCATCAGATACGCAGTATTTT. Its protein product is CASSRIGTSASDTQYF.

The chain employs TRBV11-2 and TRBJ1-6; D is possibly TRBD1 (6 bases). V was cut by 1 base and J by 6 bases, with 10 bases left in between. Germline V lookup: CDR1 SGHAT, CDR2 FQNNGV. The CDR3 is 15 residues long. The CDR3 region has the DNA TGTGCCAGCAGCTTAGGACAGGTCCCTAATTCACCCCTCCACTTT. This translates into CASSLGQVPNSPLHF.

V usage is TRBV9 and J usage is TRBJ1-2, with D uncertain. CDR1 is SGDLS, CDR2 YYNGEE, per germline. The CDR3 is 15 residues long. Trimming stripped 0 bases from V and 7 bases from J, with 16 bases between. The CDR3 is CASSVGRSRVSGYTF. The CDR3 nucleotides read TGTGCCAGCAGCGTAGGTCGATCGCGGGTATCTGGCTACACCTTC.

This chain joins TRBV9 and TRBJ2-1, with D unresolved. The CDR3 runs 15 residues. V was clipped by 3 bases and J by 7 bases, with 17 bases between them. Germline assignment: CDR1 SGDLS and CDR2 YYNGEE. The CDR3 is CASSAGASRKNEQFF. The CDR3 DNA is TGTGCCAGCAGCGCCGGAGCTAGTCGTAAGAATGAGCAGTTCTTC. The full variable domain, with the rest looked up from reference TRBV9 and TRBJ2-1, is DSGVTQTPKHLITATGQRVTLRCSPRSGDLSVYWYQQSLDQGLQFLIQYYNGEERAKGNILERFSAQQFPDLHSELNLSSLELGDSALYFCASSAGASRKNEQFFGPGTRLTVL.

J is TRBJ1-4 and V is TRBV7-2; D unresolved. This CDR3 spans 15 amino acids. Trimming cost V 5 bases and J 0 bases, with 10 bases left between them. Germline V CDR1 and CDR2: SGHTA, FQGNSA. CDR3 amino acids: CASSPRRATNEKLFF. For the CDR3, the DNA is TGTGCCAGCAGCCCTCGACGGGCAACTAATGAAAAACTGTTTTTT.

J is TRBJ1-4 and V is TRBV18; TRBD1 matches at 9 bases. Per the germline V gene, CDR1 is KGHSH and CDR2 is LQKENI. The CDR3 contains 15 residues. J was trimmed by 8 bases and V by 6 bases; bases with no gene match: 10. The CDR3 protein is CASSPGTGNDEKLFF. CDR3 coding DNA: TGTGCCAGCTCCCCCGGGACAGGGAATGACGAAAAACTGTTTTTT.

Comment on this clone: Other DNA sequences in the same sample also yield this CDR3. The CDR3, as DNA: TGTGCCAGCAGCTTCCGACAGGGCTACACTGAAGCTTTCTTT. It yields the protein CASSFRQGYTEAFF. The chain carries TRBV7-9 and TRBJ1-1; 7 nucleotides align to TRBD1. V lost 3 bases and J lost 3; bases outside the gene matches: 4. This CDR3 spans 14 amino acids. The germline gives CDR1 SEHNR, CDR2 FQNEAQ (reference sequence).

The CDR3 DNA follows: TGTGCCAGCAGCCCACCTCCTGGGACAGGGATATCCTACGAGCAGTACTTC. Translated: CASSPPPGTGISYEQYF. The V call is TRBV7-8, the J call TRBJ2-7; 9 bases match TRBD1. Per the germline V gene, CDR1 is SGHVS and CDR2 is FQNEAQ. The CDR3 has 17 amino acids. The V and J ends lost 5 bases and 1 base, in that order; junction bases with no gene match: 12.